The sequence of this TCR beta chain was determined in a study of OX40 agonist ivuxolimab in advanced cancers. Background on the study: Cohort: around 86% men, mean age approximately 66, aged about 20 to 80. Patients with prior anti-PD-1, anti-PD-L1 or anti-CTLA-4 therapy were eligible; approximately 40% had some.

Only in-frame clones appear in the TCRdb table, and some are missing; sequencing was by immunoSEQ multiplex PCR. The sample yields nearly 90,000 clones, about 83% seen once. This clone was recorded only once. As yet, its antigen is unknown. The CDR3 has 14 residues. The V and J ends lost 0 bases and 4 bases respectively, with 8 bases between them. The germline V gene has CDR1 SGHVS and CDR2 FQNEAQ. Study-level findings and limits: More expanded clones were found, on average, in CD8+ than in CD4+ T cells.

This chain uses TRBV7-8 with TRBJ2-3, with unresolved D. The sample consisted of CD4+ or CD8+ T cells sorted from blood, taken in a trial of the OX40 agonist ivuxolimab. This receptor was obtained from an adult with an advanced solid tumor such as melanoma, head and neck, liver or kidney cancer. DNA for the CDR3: TGTGCCAGCAGCTTAGCCCCGAACGCAGATACGCAGTATTTT. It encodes CASSLAPNADTQYF. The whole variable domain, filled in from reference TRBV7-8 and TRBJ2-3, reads GAGVSQSPRYKVAKRGQDVALRCDPISGHVSLFWYQQALGQGPEFLTYFQNEAQLDKSGLPSDRFFAERPEGSVSTLKIQRTQQEDSAVYLCASSLAPNADTQYFGPGTRLTVL.